This TCR beta chain was profiled in a study of shared clonotypes between healthy human individuals. The V gene lost 3 bases and the J gene lost 7 bases, with 15 bases spanning the gap. Germline CDR1 reads SNHLY; CDR2 reads FYNNEI. This CDR3 has 15 residues. Some clones are missing from TCRdb's copy, which holds only in-frame ones; the method was immunoSEQ multiplex PCR. This sample carries 2.5 million or so clones, approximately 92% of them seen once, and the ten largest clones take around 0.15%. The source is a man younger than 35 in good health. Sequenced sample: naive CD4+ T cells sorted from blood. The subset is: CD45RA+ positively selected. The rearrangement uses TRBV2 and TRBJ1-4, with D possibly being TRBD1 (6 bases). The DNA of the CDR3 is TGTGCCAGCAGTGAGCGAGGGGGGAGGGGTGAAAAACTGTTTTTT. Its protein is CASSERGGRGEKLFF. Variable domain in full (rest from reference TRBV2 and TRBJ1-4): EPEVTQTPSHQVTQMGQEVILRCVPISNHLYFYWYRQILGQKVEFLVSFYNNEISEKSEIFDDQFSVERPDGSNFTLKIRSTKLEDSAMYFCASSERGGRGEKLFFGSGTQLSVL.